This passage covers 18 T cell receptor beta chains from one sample sequenced in a study of T cells in women clearing cervical HPV infection. Sequenced by immunoSEQ multiplex PCR; TCRdb stores in-frame clones only, minus some. Its listing shows around 48,000 clones. Sequencing input: blood buffy coat. Source of these receptors: a woman between 18 and 75 years old with a cervical HPV16 infection that either progressed to CIN3+ or cleared (not recorded which).

For this clone: The read comes to an end 3 residues before the CDR3 does, leaving the germline J gene to fill in the end. The rearrangement joins TRBV5-1 to TRBJ1-1, with D perhaps matching TRBD1 (5 bases). The CDR3 extends over 14 amino acids. Trimming shortened V by 0 bases and J by 4 bases, and 10 bases separated the two germline ends. Germline assignment: CDR1 SGHRS and CDR2 YFSETQ. The CDR3 bases that were read are TGCGCCAGCAGCTTGGTGCGGGGGACCACTGAA. Translated, it gives CASSLVRGTTE. The CDR3 in full is CASSLVRGTTEAFF.

Partial CDR3 DNA: TGTGCCAGCAGTTTATTTGAGGGTCCGGAGACC. It codes for CASSLFEGPET. The full CDR3 is CASSLFEGPETQYF. The chain carries TRBV12-3 or TRBV12-4 and TRBJ2-5; perhaps TRBD2 as D (5 bases). With the read ending 3 residues before the CDR3 end, the germline J gene is used to fill in that end. V dropped 2 bases and J dropped 5 bases, with 12 bases sitting between them. The CDR3 extends over 14 amino acids.

In the case of this clone: The missing CDR3 end, 3 residues past where the read stops, is filled in from the germline J gene. The V and J genes are TRBV5-6 and TRBJ2-7; D possibly corresponds to TRBD1 (6 bases). The CDR3 is 14 residues long. Trimming removed 7 bases from V and 0 bases from J, with 14 bases in between. Germline-derived CDR1 and CDR2 are SGHDT and YYEEEE. Incomplete CDR3 DNA: TGTGCCAGCCCATCCAGGGGCAGCTCCTACGAG. It yields the protein CASPSRGSSYE. In full, the CDR3 is CASPSRGSSYEQYF.

Comment on this clone: The CDR3 is cut off 3 residues early in the read; its end comes from the germline J gene. The chain links TRBV28 to TRBJ2-1, with D possibly being TRBD2 (6 bases). Trimming took 6 bases from V and 4 from J, leaving 7 bases between them. Looked up from germline, CDR1 is MDHEN and CDR2 is SYDVKM. The CDR3 length is 12 residues. The sequenced part of the CDR3 DNA is TGTGCCAGCAGGGGACTGTACAATGAG. It translates to CASRGLYNE. The complete CDR3 sequence is CASRGLYNEQFF.

With regard to this clone: The CDR3 end is not reached by the read, which stops 3 residues before it; the germline J gene fills it in. V is TRBV28 and J is TRBJ2-6; D may correspond to TRBD1 or TRBD2 (6 bases each). Germline loops: CDR1 MDHEN, CDR2 SYDVKM. V lost 3 bases and J 2 bases, leaving 14 bases between the germline ends. There are 17 residues in the CDR3. CDR3 loop: CASSLEGVSPGANVLTF. The sequenced CDR3 bases are TGTGCCAGCAGTTTGGAGGGGGTCTCCCCTGGGGCCAACGTC.

Concerning this clone: One end of the junction does not line up with germline, which may come from a read error. The CDR3 end falls 3 residues outside the read, so it is completed with the germline J gene. The J gene is TRBJ1-5, the V gene TRBV15; D not resolved. The CDR3 is 13 residues long. CDR1 is LNHNV, CDR2 YYDKDF, per germline (reference sequence). CDR3 DNA, as far as it was read: TGTGCCACCAGCAGAGGAAACAATGAGCCC. This gives the protein CATSRGNNEP. The full CDR3 protein reads CATSRGNNEPQHF.

Points on this clone: Its ends do not fully match the called genes, so a read error is possible. The read falls 3 residues short of the CDR3 end, and the missing part is taken from the germline J gene. The chain has TRBV4-2 and TRBJ1-3; TRBD1 is a possible D gene (6 bases). The CDR3 sequence is 13 residues long. CDR1 and CDR2 (germline): LGHNA, YNFKEQ. The CDR3: CASSQTGGNTIYF. The DNA read from the CDR3 is TGCGCCAGCAGCCAAACAGGGGGAAACACC.

Of note for this clone: The CDR3 is cut off 3 residues early in the read; its end comes from the germline J gene. The chain couples TRBV6-8 to TRBJ2-7; TRBD1 matches at 8 bases. Trimming cost V 3 bases and J 1 base; bases outside gene matches: 5. CDR1 and CDR2 (germline): MNHGY, SAAAGT. The CDR3 covers 15 residues. The CDR3 here is CASSYSDRDSYEQYF. CDR3 DNA, as far as it was read: TGTGCCAGCAGTTATTCGGACAGGGATTCCTACGAG.

As regards this clone: The DNA ends 3 residues before the CDR3 does, and the rest of the CDR3 is filled in from the germline J gene. This chain links TRBV20-1 with TRBJ2-5; weak D call: TRBD1 (5 bases). Deletions cut 6 bases from V and 5 bases from J, with 22 bases between. CDR1 and CDR2 (germline): DFQATT, SNEGSKA (reference sequence). This CDR3 spans 15 amino acids. The CDR3 sequence: CSAPPQGYAGETQYF. The CDR3 DNA, read in part, is TGCAGTGCCCCACCCCAGGGTTATGCCGGGGAGACC.

With respect to this clone: Sequencing ends 3 residues short of the CDR3 end; the germline J gene provides the rest. This chain connects TRBV28 to TRBJ2-7; weak D call: TRBD1 (6 bases). The CDR3 sequence is 13 residues long. The V end was cut by 3 bases, the J end by 5 bases, with 11 bases between. Per the germline V gene, CDR1 is MDHEN and CDR2 is SYDVKM. Partial CDR3 DNA: TGTGCCAGCAGTTTCCCACAGGGAAACGAG. It is translated as CASSFPQGNE. The full CDR3 protein reads CASSFPQGNEQYF. The full variable domain, completed using reference TRBV28 and TRBJ2-7, is DVKVTQSSRYLVKRTGEKVFLECVQDMDHENMFWYRQDPGLGLRLIYFSYDVKMKEKGDIPEGYSVSREKKERFSLILESASTNQTSMYLCASSFPQGNEQYFGPGTRLTVT.

Details on this clone: Read sequence stops 3 residues before the CDR3 end, and the germline J gene provides the missing end. Other DNA sequences of this sample code for an identical CDR3. The chain combines TRBV11-2 with TRBJ2-4; no clear D gene. This CDR3 is built from 14 residues. The germline V and J ends were trimmed by 3 bases and 9 bases, with 15 bases remaining between them. Germline V gene lookup returns CDR1 SGHAT and CDR2 FQNNGV. The CDR3 spells CASSLDRAMGIQYF. Incomplete CDR3 DNA: TGTGCCAGCAGCTTGGATAGGGCTATGGGCATT.

Comment on this clone: The CDR3 end lies 3 residues beyond the end of the read and is filled in from the germline J gene. V and J are TRBV19 and TRBJ1-2, with 7 bases matching TRBD1. With V trimmed by 6 bases and J by 7 bases, 14 bases remained unmatched. CDR1 is LNHDA and CDR2 is SQIVND in the germline V gene (reference sequence). The CDR3 consists of 15 residues. CDR3 bases read: TGTGCCAGTAGGGACACCACAGGGGACGTTCTTGGC. Amino acid sequence: CASRDTTGDVLG. Given in full, the CDR3 is CASRDTTGDVLGYTF.

CDR3 bases read: TGCAGCGTTGTACAAAGATGGACTGAA. Its protein product is CSVVQRWTE. Given in full, the CDR3 is CSVVQRWTEAFF. This chain links TRBV29-1 with TRBJ1-1; D remains unclear. The read terminates 3 residues ahead of where the CDR3 ends, so the germline J gene completes it. Germline loops: CDR1 SQVTM, CDR2 ANQGSEA. CDR3 length: 12 residues. Trimming stripped 4 bases from V and 5 bases from J, with 11 bases between. Filled out from reference TRBV29-1 and TRBJ1-1, the complete variable domain reads SAVISQKPSRDICQRGTSLTIQCQVDSQVTMMFWYRQQPGQSLTLIATANQGSEATYESGFVIDKFPISRPNLTFSTLTVSNMSPEDSSIYLCSVVQRWTEAFFGQGTRLTVV.

As to this clone: The sequence runs out 3 residues before the end of the CDR3; the remainder is reconstructed from the germline J gene. This sequence joins TRBV20-1 and TRBJ1-3; the D is unclear. Trimming took 3 bases from V and 4 from J, leaving 13 bases between them. Germline lookup yields CDR1 DFQATT and CDR2 SNEGSKA (reference sequence). The CDR3 is 14 amino acids. The CDR3: CSASPPGRGNTIYF. The sequenced part of the CDR3 DNA is TGCAGTGCTAGCCCCCCAGGAAGGGGAAACACC.

Concerning this clone: At one of its ends the junction is not consistent with the germline gene, which may arise from a read error. The read comes to an end 3 residues before the CDR3 does, leaving the germline J gene to fill in the end. The chain uses TRBV30 and TRBJ2-1; D tentatively fits TRBD1 or TRBD2 (6 bases each). Germline-derived CDR1 and CDR2 are GTSNPN and SVGIG (reference sequence). This CDR3 is built from 14 residues. The sequenced CDR3 bases are TGTGTCTGGAGTGGGGGGCGGGTTTACAATGAG. Translation gives CVWSGGRVYNE. The full CDR3 protein reads CVWSGGRVYNEQFF.

As for this clone: The read stops 3 residues short of the end of the CDR3; the missing end is completed from the germline J gene. The rearrangement uses TRBV19 and TRBJ2-2, with D possibly TRBD1 on 6 matching bases. The V gene's germline CDR1 is LNHDA and CDR2 SQIVND (reference sequence). The CDR3 length is 15 residues. The V end was cut by 7 bases, the J end by 5 bases, with 17 bases between. The sequenced CDR3 bases are TGTGCCAGTAATAATCCCGGACAGCCTACCGGGGAG. Its translation is CASNNPGQPTGE. The entire CDR3 protein reads CASNNPGQPTGELFF. Filled out from reference TRBV19 and TRBJ2-2, the complete variable domain reads DGGITQSPKYLFRKEGQNVTLSCEQNLNHDAMYWYRQDPGQGLRLIYYSQIVNDFQKGDIAEGYSVSREKKESFPLTVTSAQKNPTAFYLCASNNPGQPTGELFFGEGSRLTVL.

Worth noting for this clone: The read falls 3 residues short of the CDR3 end, and the missing part is taken from the germline J gene. The chain employs TRBV10-2 and TRBJ2-3; 8 bases are a match to TRBD2. The CDR3 totals 15 residues. Germline V gene data show CDR1 as WSHSY and CDR2 as SAAADI. V shed 4 bases, J shed 2 bases, and the junction held 5 bases outside the gene matches. CDR3 region: CASSGAGGNTDTQYF. The sequenced CDR3 bases are TGCGCCAGCAGTGGGGCGGGGGGAAACACAGATACG.

About this clone itself: The DNA ends 3 residues before the CDR3 does, and the rest of the CDR3 is filled in from the germline J gene. This chain uses TRBV7-9 with TRBJ1-2, with 9 bases matching TRBD1. The germline V gene has CDR1 SEHNR and CDR2 FQNEAQ (reference sequence). This CDR3 spans 13 amino acids. V was pared by 10 bases and J by 5 bases, with 8 bases of the junction left unmatched. CDR3 DNA, as far as it was read: TGTGCCACCGTACAGGGGGCATCGTATGGC. Protein sequence: CATVQGASYG. The full CDR3 protein reads CATVQGASYGYTF. Based on the CDR3 plus reference TRBV7-9 and TRBJ1-2, the full variable domain is DTGVSQNPRHKITKRGQNVTFRCDPISEHNRLYWYRQTLGQGPEFLTYFQNEAQLEKSRLLSDRFSAERPKGSFSTLEIQRTEQGDSAMYLCATVQGASYGYTFGSGTRLTVV.